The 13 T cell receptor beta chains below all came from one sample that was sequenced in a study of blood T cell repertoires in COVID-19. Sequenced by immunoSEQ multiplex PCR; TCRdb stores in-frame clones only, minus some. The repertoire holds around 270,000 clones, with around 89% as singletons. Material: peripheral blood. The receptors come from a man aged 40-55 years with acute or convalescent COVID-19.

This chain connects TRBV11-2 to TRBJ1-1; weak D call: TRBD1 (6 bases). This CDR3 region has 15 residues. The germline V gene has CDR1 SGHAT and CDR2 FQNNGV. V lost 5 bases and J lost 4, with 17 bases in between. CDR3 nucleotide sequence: TGTGCCAGCAGCACCATACAGGGAAGGGGCACTGAAGCTTTCTTT. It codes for CASSTIQGRGTEAFF.

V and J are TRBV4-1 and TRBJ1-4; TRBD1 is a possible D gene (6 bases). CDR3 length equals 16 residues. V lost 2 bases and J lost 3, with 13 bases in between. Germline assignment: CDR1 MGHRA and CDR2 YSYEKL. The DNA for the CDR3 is TGCGCCAGCAGCCAAATGGGAGGGGGATCTAATGAAAAACTGTTTTTT. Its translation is CASSQMGGGSNEKLFF.

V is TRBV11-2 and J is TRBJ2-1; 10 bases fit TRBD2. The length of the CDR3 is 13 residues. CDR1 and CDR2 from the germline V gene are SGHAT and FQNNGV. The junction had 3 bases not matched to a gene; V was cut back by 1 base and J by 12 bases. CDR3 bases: TGTGCCAGCAGCTTAGCTCTAGCGGGGGCGCAGTTCTTC. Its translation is CASSLALAGAQFF.

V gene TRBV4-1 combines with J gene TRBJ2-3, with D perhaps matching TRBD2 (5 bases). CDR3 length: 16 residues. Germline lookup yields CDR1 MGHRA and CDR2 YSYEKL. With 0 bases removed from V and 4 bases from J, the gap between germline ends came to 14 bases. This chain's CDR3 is CASSQDFLAHADTQYF. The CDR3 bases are TGCGCCAGCAGCCAAGACTTCCTAGCACACGCAGATACGCAGTATTTT.

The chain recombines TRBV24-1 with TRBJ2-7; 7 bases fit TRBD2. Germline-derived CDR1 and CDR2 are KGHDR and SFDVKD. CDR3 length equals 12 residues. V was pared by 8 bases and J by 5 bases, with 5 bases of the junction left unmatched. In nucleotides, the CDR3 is TGTGCCACCAATTTGGCGGGAGACGAGCAGTACTTC. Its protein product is CATNLAGDEQYF.

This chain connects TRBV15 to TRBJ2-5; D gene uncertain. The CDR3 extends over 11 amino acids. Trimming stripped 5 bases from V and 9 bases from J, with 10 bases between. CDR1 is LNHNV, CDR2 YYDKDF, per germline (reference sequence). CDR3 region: CATSLSQAQYF. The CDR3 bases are TGTGCCACCAGCTTGAGTCAGGCCCAGTACTTC.

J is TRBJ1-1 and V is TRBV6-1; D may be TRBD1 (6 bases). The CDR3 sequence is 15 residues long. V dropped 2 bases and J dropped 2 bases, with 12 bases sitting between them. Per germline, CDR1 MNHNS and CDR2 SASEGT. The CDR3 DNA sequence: TGTGCCAGCAGTGAATCGGGGGGCTATAACACTGAAGCTTTCTTT. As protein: CASSESGGYNTEAFF.

The CDR3 bases are TGCGCCAGCAGCCCAGCTAACCGGGGTGAGCAGTTCTTC. It translates to CASSPANRGEQFF. V usage is TRBV5-1 and J usage is TRBJ2-1; maybe TRBD2 (5 bases). Looked up from germline, CDR1 is SGHRS and CDR2 is YFSETQ. CDR3 length: 13 residues. V was cut by 4 bases and J by 9 bases, with 14 bases left in between.

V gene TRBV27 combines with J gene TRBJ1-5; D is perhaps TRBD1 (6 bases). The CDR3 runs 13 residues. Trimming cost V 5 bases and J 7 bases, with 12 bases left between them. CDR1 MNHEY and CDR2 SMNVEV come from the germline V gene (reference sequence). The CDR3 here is CASSPLGGQPQHF. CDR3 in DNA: TGTGCCAGCAGTCCCCTTGGGGGCCAGCCCCAGCATTTT.

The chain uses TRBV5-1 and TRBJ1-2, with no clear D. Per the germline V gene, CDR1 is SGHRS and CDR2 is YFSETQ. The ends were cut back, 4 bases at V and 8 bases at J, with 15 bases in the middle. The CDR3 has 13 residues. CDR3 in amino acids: CASSLSASVGYTF. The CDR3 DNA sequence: TGCGCCAGCAGCCTTAGTGCCTCCGTCGGCTACACCTTC.

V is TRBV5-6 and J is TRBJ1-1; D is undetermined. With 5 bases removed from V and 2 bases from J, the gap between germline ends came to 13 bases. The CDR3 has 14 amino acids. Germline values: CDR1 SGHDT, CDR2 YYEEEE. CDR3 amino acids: CASRFRVLNTEAFF. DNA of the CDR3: TGTGCCAGCAGATTCCGGGTCCTCAACACTGAAGCTTTCTTT.

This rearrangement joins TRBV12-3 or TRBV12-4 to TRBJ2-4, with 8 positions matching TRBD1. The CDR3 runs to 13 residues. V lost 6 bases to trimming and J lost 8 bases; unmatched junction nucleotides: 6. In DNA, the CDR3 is TGTGCCAGCAGGCCGACAGGGGTTGACATTCAGTACTTC. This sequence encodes CASRPTGVDIQYF.

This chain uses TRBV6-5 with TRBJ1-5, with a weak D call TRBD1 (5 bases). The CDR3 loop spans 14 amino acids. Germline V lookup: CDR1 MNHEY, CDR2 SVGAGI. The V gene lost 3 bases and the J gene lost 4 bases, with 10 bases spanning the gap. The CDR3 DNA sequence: TGTGCCAGCAGTTATTCAGGGATAAATCAGCCCCAGCATTTT. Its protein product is CASSYSGINQPQHF.